This T cell receptor beta chain was obtained from a study of cytomegalovirus exposure and HLA in healthy donors. Findings of the study overall: In an earlier analysis, in roughly 600 donors, most V segments appeared productive either ~90% or ~30% of the time. Generally TCR sequences proved uncommon, though certain public TCRs appeared in numerous donors. With later analysis, a missense DCLRE1C variant became linked to TCR beta V- and J-gene trimming.

With respect to this clone: Its antigen is not identified.

PCR employed 60 Vbeta and 13 Jbeta primers. Profiled with immunoSEQ multiplex PCR; TCRdb holds only in-frame clones, not every one. The table records about 110,000 clones, 81% of them present only once. This CDR3 has 15 amino acids. Losses at the gene ends were 0 bases for V and 8 bases for J; bases not matched to a gene: 7. Looked up from germline, CDR1 is LGHNT and CDR2 is FRNRAP. The chain links TRBV12-5 to TRBJ1-1; 9 bases map to TRBD1. Sample: PBMCs. The TCR originated in a woman in her twenties or thirties in good health and CMV-seronegative. The CDR3: CASGLVSGQGWEAFF. The CDR3 DNA follows: TGTGCTAGTGGTTTGGTGTCGGGACAGGGATGGGAAGCTTTCTTT.